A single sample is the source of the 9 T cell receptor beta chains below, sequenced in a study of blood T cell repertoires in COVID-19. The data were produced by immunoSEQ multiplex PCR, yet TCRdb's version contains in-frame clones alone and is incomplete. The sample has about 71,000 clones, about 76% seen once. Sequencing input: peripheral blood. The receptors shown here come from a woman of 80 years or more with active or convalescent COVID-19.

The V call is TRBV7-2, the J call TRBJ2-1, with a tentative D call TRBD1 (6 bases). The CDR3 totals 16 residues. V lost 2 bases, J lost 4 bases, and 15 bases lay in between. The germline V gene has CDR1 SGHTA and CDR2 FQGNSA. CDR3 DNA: TGTGCCAGCAGCTTACAAGACAGGAGACCTTACAATGAGCAGTTCTTC. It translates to CASSLQDRRPYNEQFF.

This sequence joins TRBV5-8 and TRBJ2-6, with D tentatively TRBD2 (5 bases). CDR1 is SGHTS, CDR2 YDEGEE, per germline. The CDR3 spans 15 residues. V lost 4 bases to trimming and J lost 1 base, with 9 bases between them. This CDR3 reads CASSATGSGANVLTF. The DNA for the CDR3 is TGTGCCAGCAGCGCGACGGGGTCTGGGGCCAACGTCCTGACTTTC.

This CDR3 reads CASSELRGNTEAFF. CDR3 nucleotide sequence: TGTGCCAGCAGTGAACTACGGGGAAACACTGAAGCTTTCTTT. The gene calls are TRBV6-1 and TRBJ1-1; unclear D gene. Between the trimmed V and J ends, which lost 2 bases and 2 bases, there was a span of 9 bases. There are 14 residues in the CDR3. From germline, CDR1 is MNHNS and CDR2 SASEGT.

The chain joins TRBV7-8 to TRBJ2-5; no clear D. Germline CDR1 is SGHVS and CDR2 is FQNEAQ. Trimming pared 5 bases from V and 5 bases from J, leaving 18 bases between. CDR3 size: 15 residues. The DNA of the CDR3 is TGTGCCAGCAGCCGACTCGCAAAGCCCGCGGAGACCCAGTACTTC. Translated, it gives CASSRLAKPAETQYF.

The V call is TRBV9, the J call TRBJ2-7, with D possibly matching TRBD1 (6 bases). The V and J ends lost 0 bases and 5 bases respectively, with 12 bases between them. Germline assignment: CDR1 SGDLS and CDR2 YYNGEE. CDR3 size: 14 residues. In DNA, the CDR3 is TGTGCCAGCAGCGTAGGAACCAGGGGCAACGAGCAGTACTTC. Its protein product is CASSVGTRGNEQYF. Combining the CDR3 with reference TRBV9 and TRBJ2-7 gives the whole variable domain DSGVTQTPKHLITATGQRVTLRCSPRSGDLSVYWYQQSLDQGLQFLIQYYNGEERAKGNILERFSAQQFPDLHSELNLSSLELGDSALYFCASSVGTRGNEQYFGPGTRLTVT.

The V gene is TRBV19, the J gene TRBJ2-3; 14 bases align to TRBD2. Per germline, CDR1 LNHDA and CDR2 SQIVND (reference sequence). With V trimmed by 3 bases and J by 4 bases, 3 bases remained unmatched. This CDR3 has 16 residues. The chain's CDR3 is CASSIATSGGADTQYF. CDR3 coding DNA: TGTGCCAGTAGTATTGCGACTAGCGGGGGGGCAGATACGCAGTATTTT.

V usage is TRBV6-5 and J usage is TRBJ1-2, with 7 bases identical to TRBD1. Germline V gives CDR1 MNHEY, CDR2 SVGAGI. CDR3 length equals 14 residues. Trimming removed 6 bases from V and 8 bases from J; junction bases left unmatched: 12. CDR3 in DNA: TGTGCCAGCAGGACCCTTAAGACAGGGCCAGGCTACACCTTC. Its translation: CASRTLKTGPGYTF.

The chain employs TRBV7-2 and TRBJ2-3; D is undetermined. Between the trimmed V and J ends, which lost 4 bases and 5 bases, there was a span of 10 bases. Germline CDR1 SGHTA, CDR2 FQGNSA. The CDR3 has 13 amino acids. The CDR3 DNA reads TGTGCCAGCAGCTACTCTTCGGGAGATACGCAGTATTTT. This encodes CASSYSSGDTQYF. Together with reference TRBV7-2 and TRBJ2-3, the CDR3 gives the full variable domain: GAGVSQSPSNKVTEKGKDVELRCDPISGHTALYWYRQSLGQGLEFLIYFQGNSAPDKSGLPSDRFSAERTGGSVSTLTIQRTQQEDSAVYLCASSYSSGDTQYFGPGTRLTVL.

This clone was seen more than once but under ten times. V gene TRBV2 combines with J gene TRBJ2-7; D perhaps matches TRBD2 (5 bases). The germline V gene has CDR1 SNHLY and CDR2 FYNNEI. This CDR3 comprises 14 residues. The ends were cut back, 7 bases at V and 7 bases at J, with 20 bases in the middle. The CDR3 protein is CASTMGGSRGEQYF. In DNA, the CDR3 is TGTGCCAGCACTATGGGTGGCAGTAGAGGGGAGCAGTACTTC.